The subject of this entry is one T cell receptor beta chain. Its antigen is not identified. Combining a sample-barcoded 5' primer with a J-beta primer mix, a second PCR ran for about 6 to 11 cycles. TCRdb reprocessed the 5' RACE reads via MiXCR and lists one record per CDR3 protein. The sample lists around 1,800,000 distinct CDR3 sequences, roughly two fifths seen once, with approximately 22% in the top ten. The data stem from a study of blood T cells in healthy people across ages. Drawing of peripheral blood yielded roughly 9.8 milliliters from each donor. Overall study findings and caveats: Naive T cell percentage strongly correlated with TCR beta diversity. Age brought a roughly linear fall in TCR beta diversity measured per million T cells.

The V end lost 2 bases, the J end lost 6 bases, and 14 bases lay between the germline ends. In germline, CDR1 is MNHEY, CDR2 SVGAGI. The CDR3 spans 15 residues. This clonotype originated in a human donor in good health. This rearrangement joins TRBV6-5 to TRBJ2-1, with a tentative D call TRBD2 (6 bases). Material for sequencing was blood. The CDR3 loop is CASSYRRDQFNEQFF. As DNA, the CDR3 is TGTGCCAGCAGTTACAGGAGGGATCAATTCAATGAGCAGTTCTTC.